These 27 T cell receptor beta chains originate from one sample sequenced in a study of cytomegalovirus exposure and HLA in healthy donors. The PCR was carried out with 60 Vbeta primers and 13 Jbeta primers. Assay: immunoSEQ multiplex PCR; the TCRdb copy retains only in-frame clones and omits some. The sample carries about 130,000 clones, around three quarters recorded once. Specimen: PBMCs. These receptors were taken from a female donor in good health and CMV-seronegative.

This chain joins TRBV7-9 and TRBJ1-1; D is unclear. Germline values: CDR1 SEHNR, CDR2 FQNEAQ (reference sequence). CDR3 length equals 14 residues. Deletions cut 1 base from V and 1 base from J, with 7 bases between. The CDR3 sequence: CASSLGRSNTEAFF. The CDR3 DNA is TGTGCCAGCAGCTTAGGCAGATCGAACACTGAAGCTTTCTTT. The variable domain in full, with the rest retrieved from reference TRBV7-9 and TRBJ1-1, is DTGVSQNPRHKITKRGQNVTFRCDPISEHNRLYWYRQTLGQGPEFLTYFQNEAQLEKSRLLSDRFSAERPKGSFSTLEIQRTEQGDSAMYLCASSLGRSNTEAFFGQGTRLTVV.

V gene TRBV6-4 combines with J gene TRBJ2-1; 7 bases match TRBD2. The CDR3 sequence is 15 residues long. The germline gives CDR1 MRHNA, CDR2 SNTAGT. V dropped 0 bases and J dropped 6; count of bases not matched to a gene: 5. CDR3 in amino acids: CASSDSGEGINEQFF. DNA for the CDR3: TGTGCCAGCAGTGACTCGGGGGAGGGAATCAATGAGCAGTTCTTC.

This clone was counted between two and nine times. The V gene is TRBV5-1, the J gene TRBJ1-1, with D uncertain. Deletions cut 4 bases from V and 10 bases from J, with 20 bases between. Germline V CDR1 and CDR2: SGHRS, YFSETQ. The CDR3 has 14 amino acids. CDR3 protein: CASSRSRGGYGAFF. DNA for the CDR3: TGCGCCAGCAGCAGATCCCGTGGAGGGTATGGAGCTTTCTTT. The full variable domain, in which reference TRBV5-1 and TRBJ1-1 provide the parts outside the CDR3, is KAGVTQTPRYLIKTRGQQVTLSCSPISGHRSVSWYQQTPGQGLQFLFEYFSETQRNKGNFPGRFSGRQFSNSRSEMNVSTLELGDSALYLCASSRSRGGYGAFFGQGTRLTVV.

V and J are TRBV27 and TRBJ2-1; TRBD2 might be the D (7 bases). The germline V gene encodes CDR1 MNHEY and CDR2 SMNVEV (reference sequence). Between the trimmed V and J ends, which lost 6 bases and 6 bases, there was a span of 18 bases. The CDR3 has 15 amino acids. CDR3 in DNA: TGTGCCAGCAGAGGTTGGGGGGGGCGGGTCAATGAGCAGTTCTTC. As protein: CASRGWGGRVNEQFF.

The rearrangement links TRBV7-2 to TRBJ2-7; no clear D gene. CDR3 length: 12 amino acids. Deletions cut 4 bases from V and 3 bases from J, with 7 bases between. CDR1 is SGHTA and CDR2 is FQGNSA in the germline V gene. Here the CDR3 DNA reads TGTGCCAGCAGCTCCGTGTACTACGAGCAGTACTTC. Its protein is CASSSVYYEQYF.

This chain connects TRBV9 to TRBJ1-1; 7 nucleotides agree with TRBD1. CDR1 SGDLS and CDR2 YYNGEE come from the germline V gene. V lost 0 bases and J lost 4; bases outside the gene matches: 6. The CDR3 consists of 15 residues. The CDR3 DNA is TGTGCCAGCAGCGTAGAGGGGGCGCGGGGCACTGAAGCTTTCTTT. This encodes CASSVEGARGTEAFF. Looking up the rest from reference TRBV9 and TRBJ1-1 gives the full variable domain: DSGVTQTPKHLITATGQRVTLRCSPRSGDLSVYWYQQSLDQGLQFLIQYYNGEERAKGNILERFSAQQFPDLHSELNLSSLELGDSALYFCASSVEGARGTEAFFGQGTRLTVV.

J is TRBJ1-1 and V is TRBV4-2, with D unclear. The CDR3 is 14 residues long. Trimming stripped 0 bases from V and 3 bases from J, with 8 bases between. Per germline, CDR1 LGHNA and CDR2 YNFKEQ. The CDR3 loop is CASSQDRGHTEAFF. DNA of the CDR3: TGTGCCAGCAGCCAAGACCGAGGTCACACTGAAGCTTTCTTT.

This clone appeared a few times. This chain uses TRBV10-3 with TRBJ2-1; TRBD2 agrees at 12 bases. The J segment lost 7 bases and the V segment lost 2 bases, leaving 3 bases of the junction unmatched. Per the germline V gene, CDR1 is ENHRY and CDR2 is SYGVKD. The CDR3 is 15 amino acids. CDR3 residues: CAISEGLAGLNEQFF. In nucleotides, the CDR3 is TGTGCCATCAGTGAGGGACTAGCGGGGCTTAATGAGCAGTTCTTC.

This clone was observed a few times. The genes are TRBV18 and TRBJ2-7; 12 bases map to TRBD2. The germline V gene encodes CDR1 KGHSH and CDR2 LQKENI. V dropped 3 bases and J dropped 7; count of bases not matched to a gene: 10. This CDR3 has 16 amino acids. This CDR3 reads CASSPVTSGRRGEQYF. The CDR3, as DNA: TGTGCCAGCTCACCCGTAACTAGCGGGAGGCGTGGAGAGCAGTACTTC. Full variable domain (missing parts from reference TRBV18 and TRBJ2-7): NAGVMQNPRHLVRRRGQEARLRCSPMKGHSHVYWYRQLPEEGLKFMVYLQKENIIDESGMPKERFSAEFPKEGPSILRIQQVVRGDSAAYFCASSPVTSGRRGEQYFGPGTRLTVT.

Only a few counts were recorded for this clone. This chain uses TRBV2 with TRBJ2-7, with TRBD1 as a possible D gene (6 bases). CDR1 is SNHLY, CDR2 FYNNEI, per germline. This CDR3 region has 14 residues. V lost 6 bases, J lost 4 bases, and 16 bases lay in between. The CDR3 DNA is TGTGCCAGCAGCCACCGGGACAAAGGGTACGAGCAGTACTTC. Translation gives CASSHRDKGYEQYF.

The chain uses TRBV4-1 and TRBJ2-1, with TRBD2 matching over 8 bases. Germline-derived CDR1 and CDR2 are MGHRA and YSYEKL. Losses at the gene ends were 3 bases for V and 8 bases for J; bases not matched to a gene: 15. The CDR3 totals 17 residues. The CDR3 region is CASSHPPGLGLGDEQFF. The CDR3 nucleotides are TGCGCCAGCAGCCACCCGCCGGGACTAGGACTTGGGGATGAGCAGTTCTTC.

The CDR3 region is CASRLGGSWGELFF. CDR3 coding DNA: TGTGCCAGCAGGCTCGGGGGTTCCTGGGGGGAGCTGTTTTTT. The chain uses TRBV5-6 and TRBJ2-2; weak D call: TRBD2 (6 bases). The CDR3 runs 14 residues. V was clipped by 5 bases and J by 8 bases, with 16 bases between them. Germline V gene data show CDR1 as SGHDT and CDR2 as YYEEEE.

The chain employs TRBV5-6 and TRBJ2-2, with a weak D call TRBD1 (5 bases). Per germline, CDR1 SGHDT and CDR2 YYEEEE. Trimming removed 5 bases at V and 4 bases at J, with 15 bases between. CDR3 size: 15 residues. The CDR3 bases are TGTGCCAGCAGGGTAGTAGGGGCCGGCACCGGGGAGCTGTTTTTT. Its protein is CASRVVGAGTGELFF.

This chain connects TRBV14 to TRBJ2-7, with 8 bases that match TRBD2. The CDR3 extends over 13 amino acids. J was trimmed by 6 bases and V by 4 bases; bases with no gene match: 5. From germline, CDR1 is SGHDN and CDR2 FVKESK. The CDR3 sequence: CASSPSRGGEQYF. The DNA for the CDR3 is TGTGCCAGCAGCCCTTCCCGGGGGGGCGAGCAGTACTTC. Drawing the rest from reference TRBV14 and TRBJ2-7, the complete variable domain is EAGVTQFPSHSVIEKGQTVTLRCDPISGHDNLYWYRRVMGKEIKFLLHFVKESKQDESGMPNNRFLAERTGGTYSTLKVQPAELEDSGVYFCASSPSRGGEQYFGPGTRLTVT.

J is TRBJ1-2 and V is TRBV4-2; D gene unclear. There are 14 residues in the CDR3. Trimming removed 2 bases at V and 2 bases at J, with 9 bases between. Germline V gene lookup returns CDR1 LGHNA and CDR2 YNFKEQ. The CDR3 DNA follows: TGTGCCAGCAGCCAATTCGACACCAACTATGGCTACACCTTC. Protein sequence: CASSQFDTNYGYTF.

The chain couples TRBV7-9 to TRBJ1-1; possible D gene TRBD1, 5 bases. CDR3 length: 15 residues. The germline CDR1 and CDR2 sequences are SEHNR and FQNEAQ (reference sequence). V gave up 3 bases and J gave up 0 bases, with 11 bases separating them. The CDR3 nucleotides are TGTGCCAGCAGCTTGCCCAGGGATTTGAACACTGAAGCTTTCTTT. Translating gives CASSLPRDLNTEAFF.

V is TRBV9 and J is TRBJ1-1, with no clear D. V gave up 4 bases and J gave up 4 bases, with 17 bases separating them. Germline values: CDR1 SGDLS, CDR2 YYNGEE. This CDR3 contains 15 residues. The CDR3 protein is CASSSDPGRGTEAFF. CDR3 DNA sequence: TGTGCCAGCAGCTCAGACCCCGGGCGGGGCACTGAAGCTTTCTTT.

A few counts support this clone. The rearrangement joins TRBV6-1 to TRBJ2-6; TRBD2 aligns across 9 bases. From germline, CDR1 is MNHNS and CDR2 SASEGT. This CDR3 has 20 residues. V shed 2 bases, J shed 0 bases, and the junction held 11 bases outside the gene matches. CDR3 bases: TGTGCCAGCAGTGAACGGGCGGCTAGCGGGGACCGCTCTGGGGCCAACGTCCTGACTTTC. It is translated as CASSERAASGDRSGANVLTF.

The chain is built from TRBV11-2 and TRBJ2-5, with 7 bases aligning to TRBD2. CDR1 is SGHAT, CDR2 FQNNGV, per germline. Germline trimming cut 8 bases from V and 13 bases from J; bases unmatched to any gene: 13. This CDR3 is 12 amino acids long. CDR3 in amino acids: CASGGGRTGPYF. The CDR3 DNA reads TGTGCCAGCGGGGGGGGGAGGACTGGTCCGTACTTC.

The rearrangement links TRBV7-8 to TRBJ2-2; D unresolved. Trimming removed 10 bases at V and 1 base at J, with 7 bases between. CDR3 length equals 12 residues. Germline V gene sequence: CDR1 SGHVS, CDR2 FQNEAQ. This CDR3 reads CATWLNTGELFF. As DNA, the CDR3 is TGTGCCACGTGGCTGAACACCGGGGAGCTGTTTTTT.

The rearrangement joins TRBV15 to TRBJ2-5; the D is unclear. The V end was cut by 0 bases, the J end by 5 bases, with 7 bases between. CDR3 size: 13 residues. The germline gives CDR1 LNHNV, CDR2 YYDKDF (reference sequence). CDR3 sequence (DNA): TGTGCCACCAGCAGAGATCGAGAGGAGACCCAGTACTTC. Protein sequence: CATSRDREETQYF.

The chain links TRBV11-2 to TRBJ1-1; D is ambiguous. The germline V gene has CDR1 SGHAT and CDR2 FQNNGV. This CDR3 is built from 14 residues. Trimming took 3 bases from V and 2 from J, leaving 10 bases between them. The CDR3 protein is CASSFGSRNTEAFF. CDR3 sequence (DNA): TGTGCCAGCAGCTTCGGGAGTCGCAACACTGAAGCTTTCTTT.

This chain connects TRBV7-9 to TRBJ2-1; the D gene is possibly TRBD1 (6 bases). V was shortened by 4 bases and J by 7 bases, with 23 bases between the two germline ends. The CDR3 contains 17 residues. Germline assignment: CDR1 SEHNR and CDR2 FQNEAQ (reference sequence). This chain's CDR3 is CASSSREGVIGLNEQFF. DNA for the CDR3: TGTGCCAGCAGCTCTAGAGAGGGGGTAATCGGGTTAAATGAGCAGTTCTTC.

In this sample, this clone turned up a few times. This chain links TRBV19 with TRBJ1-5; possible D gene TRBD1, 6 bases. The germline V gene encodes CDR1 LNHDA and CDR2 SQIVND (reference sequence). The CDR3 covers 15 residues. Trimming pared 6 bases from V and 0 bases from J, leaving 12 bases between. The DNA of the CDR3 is TGTGCCAGTAGGCAGGGGCCCTATAGCAATCAGCCCCAGCATTTT. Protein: CASRQGPYSNQPQHF.

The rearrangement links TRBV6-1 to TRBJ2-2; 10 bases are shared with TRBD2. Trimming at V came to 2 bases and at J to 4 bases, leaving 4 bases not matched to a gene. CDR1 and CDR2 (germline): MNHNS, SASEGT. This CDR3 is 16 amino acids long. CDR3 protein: CASSEPGLARTGELFF. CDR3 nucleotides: TGTGCCAGCAGTGAACCGGGACTAGCGCGCACCGGGGAGCTGTTTTTT.

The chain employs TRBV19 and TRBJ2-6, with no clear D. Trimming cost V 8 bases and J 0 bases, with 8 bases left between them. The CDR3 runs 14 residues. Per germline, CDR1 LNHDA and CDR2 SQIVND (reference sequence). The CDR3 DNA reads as TGTGCCAGTCACACACCCTCTGGGGCCAACGTCCTGACTTTC. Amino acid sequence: CASHTPSGANVLTF. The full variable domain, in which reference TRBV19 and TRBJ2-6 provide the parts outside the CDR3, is DGGITQSPKYLFRKEGQNVTLSCEQNLNHDAMYWYRQDPGQGLRLIYYSQIVNDFQKGDIAEGYSVSREKKESFPLTVTSAQKNPTAFYLCASHTPSGANVLTFGAGSRLTVL.

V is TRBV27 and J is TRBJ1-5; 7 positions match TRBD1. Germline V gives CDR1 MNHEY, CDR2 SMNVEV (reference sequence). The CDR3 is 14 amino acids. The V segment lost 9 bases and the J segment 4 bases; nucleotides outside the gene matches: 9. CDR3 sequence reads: CASSPDRTNQPQHF. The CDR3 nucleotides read TGTGCCAGTAGTCCGGACAGGACAAATCAGCCCCAGCATTTT.